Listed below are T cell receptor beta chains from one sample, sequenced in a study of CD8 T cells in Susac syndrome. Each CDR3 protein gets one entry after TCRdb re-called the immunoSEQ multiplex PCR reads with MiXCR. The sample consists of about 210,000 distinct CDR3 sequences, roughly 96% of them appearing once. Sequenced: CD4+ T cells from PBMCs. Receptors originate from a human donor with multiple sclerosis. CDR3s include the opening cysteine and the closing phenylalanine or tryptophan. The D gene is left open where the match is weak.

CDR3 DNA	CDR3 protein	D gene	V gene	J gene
TGTGCCAGCAGTGAAGCGCTTGGAGGGGGCAATGAGCAGTTCTTC	CASSEALGGGNEQFF	.	TRBV2	TRBJ2-1
TGTGCCAGCAGTGTGTTGGGACAGGGCACTGAAGCTTTCTTT	CASSVLGQGTEAFF	TRBD1	TRBV2	TRBJ1-1
TGTGCCAGCAGCGACAGCTTCTACGAGCAGTACTTC	CASSDSFYEQYF	.	TRBV6-6	TRBJ2-7
TGCAGTGCTAGTGCTCCGGGACTAGCTTCTTCAAATGAGCAGTTCTTC	CSASAPGLASSNEQFF	TRBD2	TRBV20-1	TRBJ2-1
TGCAGCGTTGTAAGGGGCGTTGGCTACACCTTC	CSVVRGVGYTF	.	TRBV29-1	TRBJ1-2
TGTGCCAGCAGCTTAAAGGAACGGTGGACTAGCGGGAGCAATGAGCAGTTCTTC	CASSLKERWTSGSNEQFF	TRBD2	TRBV13	TRBJ2-1
TGTGCCAGCAGCCTCGGACAGGGGGGACTAGCTTCAGTGGAAACGCAGTATTTT	CASSLGQGGLASVETQYF	.	TRBV3-1	TRBJ2-3
TGCAGTGCTAGAGCGCCGAACAATGAGCAGTTCTTC	CSARAPNNEQFF	.	TRBV20-1	TRBJ2-1
TGTGCCAGCAGCCAAGACGGGCGCTTCTACGAGCAGTACTTC	CASSQDGRFYEQYF	.	TRBV3-1	TRBJ2-7
TGTGCCAGCAGCCCCAGGGGGGGACTACAAGAGACCCAGTACTTC	CASSPRGGLQETQYF	.	TRBV12-3/TRBV12-4	TRBJ2-5
TGTGCCAGCAGTCAAGATAGTGAGCAGTTCTTC	CASSQDSEQFF	.	TRBV2	TRBJ2-1
TGTGCCACCAGCAGACACGGGACAGAGAACACTGAAGCTTTCTTT	CATSRHGTENTEAFF	TRBD1	TRBV15	TRBJ1-1
TGTGCCAGCAGCTTCAGAGCTAGCGGCATTTACAATGAGCAGTTCTTC	CASSFRASGIYNEQFF	TRBD2	TRBV11-2	TRBJ2-1